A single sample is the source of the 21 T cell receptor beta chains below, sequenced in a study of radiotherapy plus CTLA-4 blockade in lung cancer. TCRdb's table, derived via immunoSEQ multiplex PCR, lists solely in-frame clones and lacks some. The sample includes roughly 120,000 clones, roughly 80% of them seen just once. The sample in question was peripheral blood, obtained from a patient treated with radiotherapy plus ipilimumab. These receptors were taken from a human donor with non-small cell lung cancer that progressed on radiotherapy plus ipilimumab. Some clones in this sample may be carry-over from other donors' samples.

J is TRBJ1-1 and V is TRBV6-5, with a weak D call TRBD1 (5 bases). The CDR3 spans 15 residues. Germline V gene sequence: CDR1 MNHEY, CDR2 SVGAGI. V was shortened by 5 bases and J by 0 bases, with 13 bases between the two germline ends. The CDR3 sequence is CASSIGTTVNTEAFF. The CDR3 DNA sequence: TGTGCCAGCAGTATTGGGACGACCGTGAACACTGAAGCTTTCTTT.

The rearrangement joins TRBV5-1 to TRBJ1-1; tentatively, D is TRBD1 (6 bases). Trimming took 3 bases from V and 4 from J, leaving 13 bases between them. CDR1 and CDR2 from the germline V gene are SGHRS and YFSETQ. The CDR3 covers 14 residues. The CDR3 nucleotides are TGCGCCAGCAGCTCTACAGGGTCCGGCACTGAAGCTTTCTTT. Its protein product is CASSSTGSGTEAFF. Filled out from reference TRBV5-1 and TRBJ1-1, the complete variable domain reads KAGVTQTPRYLIKTRGQQVTLSCSPISGHRSVSWYQQTPGQGLQFLFEYFSETQRNKGNFPGRFSGRQFSNSRSEMNVSTLELGDSALYLCASSSTGSGTEAFFGQGTRLTVV.

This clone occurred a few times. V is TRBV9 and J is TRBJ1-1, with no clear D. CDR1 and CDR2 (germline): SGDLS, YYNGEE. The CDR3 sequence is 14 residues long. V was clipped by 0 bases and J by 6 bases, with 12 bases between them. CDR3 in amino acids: CASSVDWVNAEAFF. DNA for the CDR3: TGTGCCAGCAGCGTAGATTGGGTCAACGCTGAAGCTTTCTTT.

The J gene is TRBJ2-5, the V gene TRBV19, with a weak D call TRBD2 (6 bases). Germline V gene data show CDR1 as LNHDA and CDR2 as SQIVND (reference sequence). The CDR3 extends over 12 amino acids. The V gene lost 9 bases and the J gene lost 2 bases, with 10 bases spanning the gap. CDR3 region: CASGTRQETQYF. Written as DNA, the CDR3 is TGTGCCAGCGGGACTCGACAAGAGACCCAGTACTTC.

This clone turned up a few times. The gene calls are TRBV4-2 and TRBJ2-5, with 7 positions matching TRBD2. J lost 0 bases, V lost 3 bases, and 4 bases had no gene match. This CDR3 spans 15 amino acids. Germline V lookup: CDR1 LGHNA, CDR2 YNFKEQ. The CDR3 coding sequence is TGTGCCAGCAGCCAGGGAGGGGTTGACCAAGAGACCCAGTACTTC. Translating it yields CASSQGGVDQETQYF.

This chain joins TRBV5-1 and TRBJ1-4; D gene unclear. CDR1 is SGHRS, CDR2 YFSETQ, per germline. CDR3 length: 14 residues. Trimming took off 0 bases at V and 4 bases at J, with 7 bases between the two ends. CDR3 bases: TGCGCCAGCAGCTTGGAGGCCAGTAATGAAAAACTGTTTTTT. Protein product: CASSLEASNEKLFF.

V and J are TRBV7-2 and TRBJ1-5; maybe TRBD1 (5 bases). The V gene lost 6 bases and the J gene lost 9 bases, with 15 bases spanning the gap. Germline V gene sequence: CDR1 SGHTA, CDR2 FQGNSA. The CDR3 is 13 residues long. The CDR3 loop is CASSSTRDGPQHF. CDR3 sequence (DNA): TGTGCCAGCAGTTCAACCCGGGACGGGCCCCAGCATTTT.

In DNA, the CDR3 is TGTGCCAGCAGTTACTCCGGTAGTAGCTATGGCTACACCTTC. Amino acid sequence: CASSYSGSSYGYTF. This chain connects TRBV6-5 to TRBJ1-2; D remains ambiguous. Germline values: CDR1 MNHEY, CDR2 SVGAGI. Trimming shortened V by 0 bases and J by 4 bases, and 9 bases separated the two germline ends. The CDR3 consists of 14 residues.

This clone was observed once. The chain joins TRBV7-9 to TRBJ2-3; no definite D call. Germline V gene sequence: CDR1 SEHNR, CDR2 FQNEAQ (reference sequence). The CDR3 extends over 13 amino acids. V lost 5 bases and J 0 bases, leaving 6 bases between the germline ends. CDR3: CASSPTSTDTQYF. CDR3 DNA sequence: TGTGCCAGCAGCCCGACTAGCACAGATACGCAGTATTTT.

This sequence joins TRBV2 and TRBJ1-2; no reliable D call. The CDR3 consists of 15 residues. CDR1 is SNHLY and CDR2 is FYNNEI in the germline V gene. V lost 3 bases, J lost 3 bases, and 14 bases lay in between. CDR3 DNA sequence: TGTGCCAGCAGTGAGGCCTCCTCGATTTACTATGGCTACACCTTC. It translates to CASSEASSIYYGYTF.

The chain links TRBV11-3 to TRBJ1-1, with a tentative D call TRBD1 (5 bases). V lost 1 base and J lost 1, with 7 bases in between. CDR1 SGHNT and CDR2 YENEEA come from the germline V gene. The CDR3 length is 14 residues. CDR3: CASSLAGENTEAFF. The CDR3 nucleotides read TGTGCCAGCAGCTTAGCGGGGGAGAACACTGAAGCTTTCTTT. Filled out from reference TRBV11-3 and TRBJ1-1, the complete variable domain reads EAGVVQSPRYKIIEKKQPVAFWCNPISGHNTLYWYLQNLGQGPELLIRYENEEAVDDSQLPKDRFSAERLKGVDSTLKIQPAELGDSAVYLCASSLAGENTEAFFGQGTRLTVV.

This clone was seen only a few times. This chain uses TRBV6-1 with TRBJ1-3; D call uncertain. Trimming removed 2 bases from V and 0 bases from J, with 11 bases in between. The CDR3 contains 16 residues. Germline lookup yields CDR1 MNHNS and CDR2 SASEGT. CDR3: CASSEHRTGSGNTIYF. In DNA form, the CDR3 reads TGTGCCAGCAGTGAACACCGCACGGGCTCTGGAAACACCATATATTTT.

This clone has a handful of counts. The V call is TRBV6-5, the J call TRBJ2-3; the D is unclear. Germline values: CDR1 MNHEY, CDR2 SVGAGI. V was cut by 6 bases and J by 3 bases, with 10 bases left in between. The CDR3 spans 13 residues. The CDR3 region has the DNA TGTGCCAGCAGCGAAAAGGCTACAGATACGCAGTATTTT. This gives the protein CASSEKATDTQYF.

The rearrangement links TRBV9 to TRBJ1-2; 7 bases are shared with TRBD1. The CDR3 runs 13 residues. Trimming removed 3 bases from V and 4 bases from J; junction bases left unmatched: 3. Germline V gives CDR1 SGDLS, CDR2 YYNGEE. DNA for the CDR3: TGTGCCAGCAGCGAGGGACAGAGCTATGGCTACACCTTC. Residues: CASSEGQSYGYTF.

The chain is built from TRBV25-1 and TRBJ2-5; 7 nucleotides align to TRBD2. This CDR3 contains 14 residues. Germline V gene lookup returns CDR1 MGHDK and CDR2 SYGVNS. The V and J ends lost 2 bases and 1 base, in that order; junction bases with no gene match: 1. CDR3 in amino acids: CASSERLAQETQYF. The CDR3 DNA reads TGTGCCAGCAGTGAAAGACTAGCCCAAGAGACCCAGTACTTC.

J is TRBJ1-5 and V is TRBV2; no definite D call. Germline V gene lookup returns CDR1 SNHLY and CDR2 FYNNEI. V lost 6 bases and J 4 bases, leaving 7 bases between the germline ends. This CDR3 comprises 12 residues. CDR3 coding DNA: TGTGCCAGCAGATTAATTAATCAGCCCCAGCATTTT. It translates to CASRLINQPQHF.

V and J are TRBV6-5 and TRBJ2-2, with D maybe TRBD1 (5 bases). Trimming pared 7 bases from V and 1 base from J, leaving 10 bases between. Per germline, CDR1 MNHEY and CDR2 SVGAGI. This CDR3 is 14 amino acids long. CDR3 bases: TGTGCCAGCAATCCAGGGATGAACACCGGGGAGCTGTTTTTT. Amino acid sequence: CASNPGMNTGELFF.

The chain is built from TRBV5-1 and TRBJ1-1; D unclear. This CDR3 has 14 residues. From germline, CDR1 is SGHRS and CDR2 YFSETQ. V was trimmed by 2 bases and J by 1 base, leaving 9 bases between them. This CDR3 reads CASSFPSSNTEAFF. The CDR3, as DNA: TGCGCCAGCAGCTTCCCAAGTTCGAACACTGAAGCTTTCTTT.

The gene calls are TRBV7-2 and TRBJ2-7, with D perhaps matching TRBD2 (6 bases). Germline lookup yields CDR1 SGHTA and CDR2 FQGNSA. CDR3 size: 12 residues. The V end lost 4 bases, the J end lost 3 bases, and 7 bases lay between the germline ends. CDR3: CASSSGDYEQYF. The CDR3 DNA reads TGTGCCAGCAGCTCGGGAGACTACGAGCAGTACTTC. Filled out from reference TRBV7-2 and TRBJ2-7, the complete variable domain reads GAGVSQSPSNKVTEKGKDVELRCDPISGHTALYWYRQSLGQGLEFLIYFQGNSAPDKSGLPSDRFSAERTGGSVSTLTIQRTQQEDSAVYLCASSSGDYEQYFGPGTRLTVT.

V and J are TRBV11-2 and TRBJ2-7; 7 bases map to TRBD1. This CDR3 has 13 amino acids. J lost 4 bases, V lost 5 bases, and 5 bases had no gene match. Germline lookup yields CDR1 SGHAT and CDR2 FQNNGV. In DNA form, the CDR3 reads TGTGCCAGCAGCGCCGGGACAGAGTACGAGCAGTACTTC. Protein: CASSAGTEYEQYF.

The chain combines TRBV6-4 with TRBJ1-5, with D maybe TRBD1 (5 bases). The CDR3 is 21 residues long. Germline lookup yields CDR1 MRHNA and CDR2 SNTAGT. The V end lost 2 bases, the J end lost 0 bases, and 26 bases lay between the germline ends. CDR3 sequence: CASSDRQRFDAPDYSNQPQHF. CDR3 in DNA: TGTGCCAGCAGTGACCGACAGCGCTTCGATGCTCCAGATTATAGCAATCAGCCCCAGCATTTT.